The 28 T cell receptor beta chains reported below all come from one sample, sequenced in a study of T cell changes during pregnancy in multiple sclerosis. TCRdb keeps only in-frame clones here, not all; method: immunoSEQ multiplex PCR. The table has tens of thousands of clones, around 91% seen once. The specimen comprised CD8+ T cells from peripheral blood mononuclear cells, sampled in the third trimester of pregnancy. The receptors originated from a female donor with multiple sclerosis, enrolled in a pregnancy study.

V and J are TRBV6-1 and TRBJ1-5, with TRBD1 matching 7 bases. Germline CDR1 reads MNHNS; CDR2 reads SASEGT. V trimming: 2 bases; J trimming: 0 bases; junction bases outside the gene matches: 7. This CDR3 spans 17 amino acids. CDR3 in DNA: TGTGCCAGCAGTGAAAGGGTCAGGGGGTTTAGCAATCAGCCCCAGCATTTT. It is translated as CASSERVRGFSNQPQHF.

The V gene is TRBV2, the J gene TRBJ1-1, with D uncertain. Trimming cost V 7 bases and J 0 bases, with 9 bases left between them. Germline values: CDR1 SNHLY, CDR2 FYNNEI. This CDR3 region has 13 residues. The CDR3 bases are TGTGCCAGCAAGCGGTGGGTGAACACTGAAGCTTTCTTT. Encoded protein: CASKRWVNTEAFF.

This chain links TRBV6-5 with TRBJ2-1; D uncertain. From germline, CDR1 is MNHEY and CDR2 SVGAGI. The CDR3 extends over 11 amino acids. V lost 8 bases and J lost 6, with 8 bases in between. DNA for the CDR3: TGTGCCAGCGAGGAAGGCAATGAGCAGTTCTTC. As protein: CASEEGNEQFF.

This chain links TRBV7-9 with TRBJ2-5; D is perhaps TRBD1 (5 bases). Trimming took off 1 base at V and 4 bases at J, with 16 bases between the two ends. This CDR3 comprises 16 residues. Germline V gene sequence: CDR1 SEHNR, CDR2 FQNEAQ (reference sequence). DNA of the CDR3: TGTGCCAGCAGCTTAGGGCAGGGCAGTTTGAGAGAGACCCAGTACTTC. Amino acid sequence: CASSLGQGSLRETQYF.

The chain employs TRBV4-1 and TRBJ2-3; D perhaps matches TRBD2 (6 bases). Germline CDR1 reads MGHRA; CDR2 reads YSYEKL. The CDR3 is 18 residues long. V was pared by 0 bases and J by 1 base, with 17 bases between. The DNA of the CDR3 is TGCGCCAGCAGCCAAGATGGTGGCGGGGAGAGGGGCACAGATACGCAGTATTTT. It specifies CASSQDGGGERGTDTQYF.

This chain connects TRBV19 to TRBJ2-1, with a weak D call TRBD1 (6 bases). CDR3 length equals 13 residues. The germline gives CDR1 LNHDA, CDR2 SQIVND (reference sequence). V gave up 6 bases and J gave up 4 bases, with 10 bases separating them. This CDR3 is CASSYRGYNEQFF. Here the CDR3 DNA reads TGTGCCAGTAGCTATAGGGGGTACAATGAGCAGTTCTTC.

This clone was recorded only once. The CDR3 coding sequence is TGCGCCAGTTCCCGGGACAGGGCCCCTTATACCAATCAGCCCCAGCATTTT. Residues: CASSRDRAPYTNQPQHF. J is TRBJ1-5 and V is TRBV10-2, with TRBD1 identical over 9 bases. Per the germline V gene, CDR1 is WSHSY and CDR2 is SAAADI. V lost 9 bases, J lost 3 bases, and 15 bases stayed unmatched. The CDR3 runs to 17 residues.

V is TRBV7-9 and J is TRBJ2-7; D might be TRBD2 (5 bases). The V gene lost 5 bases and the J gene lost 2 bases, with 19 bases spanning the gap. Germline V gene lookup returns CDR1 SEHNR and CDR2 FQNEAQ (reference sequence). This CDR3 has 16 residues. CDR3 nucleotide sequence: TGTGCCAGCAGCCCCGCCGAGGGAAAGGCCGCCTACGAGCAGTACTTC. Protein sequence: CASSPAEGKAAYEQYF.

J is TRBJ2-6 and V is TRBV19, with D unresolved. There are 13 residues in the CDR3. Trimming stripped 3 bases from V and 3 bases from J, with 3 bases between. Looked up from germline, CDR1 is LNHDA and CDR2 is SQIVND (reference sequence). The CDR3 sequence is CASSISGANVLTF. The CDR3 DNA reads as TGTGCCAGTAGTATCAGTGGGGCCAACGTCCTGACTTTC.

This sequence joins TRBV6-5 and TRBJ2-2, with D possibly being TRBD2 (6 bases). The V end lost 7 bases, the J end lost 0 bases, and 9 bases lay between the germline ends. Germline lookup yields CDR1 MNHEY and CDR2 SVGAGI. This CDR3 is built from 14 residues. The CDR3 reads CASMEGPNTGELFF. The CDR3, as DNA: TGTGCCAGCATGGAGGGCCCGAACACCGGGGAGCTGTTTTTT.

The genes are TRBV9 and TRBJ1-1; the D gene is possibly TRBD1 (5 bases). The V gene's germline CDR1 is SGDLS and CDR2 YYNGEE. This CDR3 region has 16 residues. Between the trimmed V and J ends, which lost 0 bases and 1 base, there was a span of 13 bases. This chain's CDR3 is CASSVASRGGNTEAFF. The CDR3 region has the DNA TGTGCCAGCAGCGTAGCATCGCGGGGGGGGAACACTGAAGCTTTCTTT.

J is TRBJ1-5 and V is TRBV27; 7 nucleotides line up with TRBD1. CDR1 and CDR2 from the germline V gene are MNHEY and SMNVEV (reference sequence). CDR3 size: 15 residues. V shed 5 bases and J 2 bases; nucleotides not matched to a gene: 6. CDR3: CASSPETGRNQPQHF. As DNA, the CDR3 is TGTGCCAGCAGTCCCGAGACAGGGCGCAATCAGCCCCAGCATTTT.

This chain links TRBV6-5 with TRBJ2-7; 10 bases agree with TRBD1. After removal of 2 bases from V and 2 bases from J, the junction contained 0 bases not matched to a gene. Germline CDR1 reads MNHEY; CDR2 reads SVGAGI. CDR3 size: 14 residues. The CDR3 here is CASSYGTGAYEQYF. The CDR3 DNA follows: TGTGCCAGCAGTTACGGGACAGGGGCCTACGAGCAGTACTTC.

CDR3 residues: CASGSVRGGPYEQYF. The CDR3 nucleotides are TGTGCTAGTGGTTCCGTAAGGGGGGGCCCCTACGAGCAGTACTTC. The V gene is TRBV12-5, the J gene TRBJ2-7; possible D gene TRBD2, 7 bases. The CDR3 is made up of 15 amino acids. Trimming stripped 4 bases from V and 2 bases from J, with 15 bases between. CDR1 is LGHNT and CDR2 is FRNRAP in the germline V gene.

The rearrangement uses TRBV5-5 and TRBJ1-1, with 9 bases lining up with TRBD1. V lost 3 bases and J lost 7; bases outside the gene matches: 4. The length of the CDR3 is 13 residues. CDR1 and CDR2 from the germline V gene are SGHKS and YYEKEE (reference sequence). CDR3: CASSSGQGNEAFF. The CDR3 DNA sequence: TGTGCCAGCAGCTCCGGACAGGGGAATGAAGCTTTCTTT.

The chain employs TRBV30 and TRBJ2-3, with 8 positions matching TRBD2. Losses at the gene ends were 3 bases for V and 8 bases for J; bases not matched to a gene: 19. The CDR3 has 17 amino acids. Germline V gene lookup returns CDR1 GTSNPN and CDR2 SVGIG (reference sequence). This CDR3 reads CAWRESGRGAIRGTQYF. CDR3 sequence (DNA): TGTGCCTGGAGGGAGAGTGGGCGGGGGGCCATTAGGGGTACGCAGTATTTT.

This rearrangement joins TRBV25-1 to TRBJ1-1, with no clear D. The CDR3 totals 14 residues. The germline gives CDR1 MGHDK, CDR2 SYGVNS. Trimming took 4 bases from V and 5 from J, leaving 14 bases between them. CDR3 in DNA: TGTGCCAGCAGTGGTTCTGGGGAGGTGACTGAAGCTTTCTTT. It yields the protein CASSGSGEVTEAFF. Looking up the rest from reference TRBV25-1 and TRBJ1-1 gives the full variable domain: EADIYQTPRYLVIGTGKKITLECSQTMGHDKMYWYQQDPGMELHLIHYSYGVNSTEKGDLSSESTVSRIRTEHFPLTLESARPSHTSQYLCASSGSGEVTEAFFGQGTRLTVV.

This clone was seen only a few times. The V and J genes are TRBV6-1 and TRBJ1-1; D is perhaps TRBD1 (6 bases). This CDR3 region has 15 residues. Trimming pared 5 bases from V and 0 bases from J, leaving 13 bases between. From germline, CDR1 is MNHNS and CDR2 SASEGT. In DNA form, the CDR3 reads TGTGCCAGCAGTAGACAGGCTGGAATGAACACTGAAGCTTTCTTT. Translated: CASSRQAGMNTEAFF.

J is TRBJ2-1 and V is TRBV7-3; TRBD2 matches at 12 bases. The germline V gene has CDR1 SGHTA and CDR2 FQGTGA. With V trimmed by 6 bases and J by 7 bases, 10 bases remained unmatched. This CDR3 has 16 residues. As DNA, the CDR3 is TGTGCCAGCAGTCCTGGACTAGCGGGGCCAATTAATGAGCAGTTCTTC. The encoded protein is CASSPGLAGPINEQFF.

This clone was observed a few times. V usage is TRBV19 and J usage is TRBJ1-1; no firm D call. Germline CDR1 and CDR2: LNHDA and SQIVND (reference sequence). V gave up 4 bases and J gave up 0 bases, with 12 bases separating them. CDR3 size: 15 residues. This CDR3 reads CASSTEVGLNTEAFF. The CDR3 DNA reads as TGTGCCAGTAGTACGGAGGTAGGACTGAACACTGAAGCTTTCTTT.

The chain links TRBV27 to TRBJ2-1; 7 bases line up with TRBD2. Losses at the gene ends were 4 bases for V and 2 bases for J; bases not matched to a gene: 8. In germline, CDR1 is MNHEY, CDR2 SMNVEV (reference sequence). The CDR3 runs to 16 residues. CDR3 coding DNA: TGTGCCAGCAGTTCGGAAGCGGGATCCACCTACAATGAGCAGTTCTTC. This translates into CASSSEAGSTYNEQFF.

The rearrangement joins TRBV7-9 to TRBJ2-7; 8 bases align to TRBD1. V trimming: 1 base; J trimming: 1 base; junction bases outside the gene matches: 6. The germline V gene encodes CDR1 SEHNR and CDR2 FQNEAQ (reference sequence). This CDR3 spans 16 amino acids. The CDR3 region is CASSLERTGYSYEQYF. The CDR3 DNA reads TGTGCCAGCAGCTTAGAACGGACAGGGTATTCCTACGAGCAGTACTTC.

J is TRBJ2-5 and V is TRBV11-2, with 7 positions matching TRBD2. The CDR3 runs 17 residues. Germline-derived CDR1 and CDR2 are SGHAT and FQNNGV. Germline trimming cut 1 base from V and 4 bases from J; bases unmatched to any gene: 12. The CDR3 region has the DNA TGTGCCAGCAGCTTAGGATACGGCGGGAGAAGGGGAGAGACCCAGTACTTC. Translated, it gives CASSLGYGGRRGETQYF.

CDR3: CASGLVVYEQYF. CDR3 sequence (DNA): TGTGCTAGTGGTTTGGTCGTTTACGAGCAGTACTTC. This chain joins TRBV12-5 and TRBJ2-7; D gene ambiguous. This CDR3 contains 12 residues. Deletions cut 0 bases from V and 4 bases from J, with 4 bases between. The V gene's germline CDR1 is LGHNT and CDR2 FRNRAP.

The chain has TRBV14 and TRBJ1-2, with no clear D. Germline V gene lookup returns CDR1 SGHDN and CDR2 FVKESK. With 3 bases removed from V and 8 bases from J, the gap between germline ends came to 16 bases. The CDR3 is 14 amino acids. The CDR3 DNA reads as TGTGCCAGCAGCCAGGGAACTAGCCCCATGGGCTACACCTTC. Its protein is CASSQGTSPMGYTF.

This chain connects TRBV4-1 to TRBJ2-2; D possibly corresponds to TRBD2 (6 bases). The germline CDR1 and CDR2 sequences are MGHRA and YSYEKL. This CDR3 has 17 amino acids. Trimming removed 3 bases at V and 0 bases at J, with 14 bases between. The CDR3 sequence: CASSQLRWGANTGELFF. CDR3 nucleotide sequence: TGCGCCAGCAGCCAGCTAAGATGGGGGGCGAACACCGGGGAGCTGTTTTTT.

The chain carries TRBV10-3 and TRBJ1-2; TRBD1 aligns across 9 bases. The CDR3 runs 15 residues. The germline gives CDR1 ENHRY, CDR2 SYGVKD. V was clipped by 10 bases and J by 2 bases; unmatched bases: 11. CDR3 sequence (DNA): TGTGCCACTGCCAGATGGGACAGGGTAAACTATGGCTACACCTTC. Translating it yields CATARWDRVNYGYTF.

The chain has TRBV9 and TRBJ2-3; TRBD1 matches 8 bases. The CDR3 is 15 amino acids. From germline, CDR1 is SGDLS and CDR2 YYNGEE. The V gene end was trimmed by 4 bases and the J gene end by 1 base; junction bases not matched to a gene: 5. CDR3 region: CASSPPGQGTDTQYF. The CDR3 DNA reads TGTGCCAGCAGCCCTCCGGGACAGGGCACAGATACGCAGTATTTT.